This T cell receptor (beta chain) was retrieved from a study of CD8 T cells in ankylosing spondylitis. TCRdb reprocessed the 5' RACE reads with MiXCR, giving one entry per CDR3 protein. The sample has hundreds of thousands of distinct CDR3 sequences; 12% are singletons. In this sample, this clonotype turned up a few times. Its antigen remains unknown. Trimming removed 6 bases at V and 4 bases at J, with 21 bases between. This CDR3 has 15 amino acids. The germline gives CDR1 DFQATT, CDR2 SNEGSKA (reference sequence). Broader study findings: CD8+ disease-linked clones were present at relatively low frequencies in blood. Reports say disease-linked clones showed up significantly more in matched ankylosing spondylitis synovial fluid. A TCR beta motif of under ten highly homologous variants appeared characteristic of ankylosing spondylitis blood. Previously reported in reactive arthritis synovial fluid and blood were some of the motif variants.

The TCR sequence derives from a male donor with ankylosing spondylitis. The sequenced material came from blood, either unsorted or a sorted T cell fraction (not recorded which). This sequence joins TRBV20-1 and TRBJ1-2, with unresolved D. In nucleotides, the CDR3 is TGCAGTGCCCGGGAGCAGCGAGGAGGCAGCTATGGCTACACCTTC. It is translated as CSAREQRGGSYGYTF.